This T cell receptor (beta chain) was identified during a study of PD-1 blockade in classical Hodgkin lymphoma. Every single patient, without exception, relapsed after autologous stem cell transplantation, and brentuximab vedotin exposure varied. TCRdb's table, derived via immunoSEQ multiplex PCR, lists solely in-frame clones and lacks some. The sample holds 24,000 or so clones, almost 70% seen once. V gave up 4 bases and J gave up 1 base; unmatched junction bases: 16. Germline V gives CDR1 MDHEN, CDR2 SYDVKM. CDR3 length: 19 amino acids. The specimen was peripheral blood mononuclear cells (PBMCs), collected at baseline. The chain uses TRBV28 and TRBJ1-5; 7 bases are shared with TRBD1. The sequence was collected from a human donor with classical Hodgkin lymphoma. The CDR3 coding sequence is TGTGCCAGCAGTTCACCCTTTGGACTCCGACAGGGCAGCAATCAGCCCCAGCATTTT. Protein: CASSSPFGLRQGSNQPQHF.